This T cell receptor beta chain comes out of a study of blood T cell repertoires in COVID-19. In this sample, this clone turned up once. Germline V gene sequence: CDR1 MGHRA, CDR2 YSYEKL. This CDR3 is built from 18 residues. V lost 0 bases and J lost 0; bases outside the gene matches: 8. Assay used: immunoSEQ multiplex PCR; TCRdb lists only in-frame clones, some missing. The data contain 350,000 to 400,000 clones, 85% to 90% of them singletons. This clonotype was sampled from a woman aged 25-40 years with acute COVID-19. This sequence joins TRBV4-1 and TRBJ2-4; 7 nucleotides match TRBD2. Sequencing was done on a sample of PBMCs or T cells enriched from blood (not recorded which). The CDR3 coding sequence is TGCGCCAGCAGCCAAGACCGATCCGGCGGGGGAGCCAAAAACATTCAGTACTTC. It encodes CASSQDRSGGGAKNIQYF.